This T cell receptor (beta chain) was retrieved from a study of vaccination effects on CD4 cells after COVID-19 (dated by TCRdb to between 2022 and 2023). Background on the whole study: The ViraFEST assay stimulated PBMC with viral peptide pools and then used TCR sequencing to identify antigen-specific CD4+ T cell clonotypes by expansion. Roughly 2.1 million PBMC per well were cultured in IMDM with 5% human AB serum, around 9.1 IU/ml IL-2 and gentamicin, plus 10 ug/ml peptides. Each participant received two doses of an mRNA SARS-CoV-2 vaccine, either BNT162b2 or mRNA-1273. In the study, cultures from other donors were sequenced using the Oncomine TCR Beta short-read assay on an Illumina iSeq 100. Pre-vaccine samples from a couple of convalescent patients were drawn 16 days and one week before the first dose, 142 and 148 days after COVID-19 diagnosis. The full study included 9 to 10 COVID-19 convalescent patients and several SARS-CoV-2-naive healthy vaccine recipients. SARS-CoV-2 spike-specific CD4+ TCR repertoires were compared before and after mRNA vaccination in COVID-19 convalescent patients and in infection-naive vaccine recipients.

A remark on this clone: Its antigen specificity is not known. Per-base qualities were not stored, and no clone one base away is much larger.

The full study reports these points: Only a small number of convalescent patients were included, and no early post-infection timepoints were available, which limited the study. Marked clonal contraction was observed in both infection-induced and vaccine-induced clones at late post-vaccination timepoints, consistent with waning T cell responses. In convalescent patients, the post-vaccine spike-reactive repertoire was composed mainly of new vaccine-induced clones that were largely distinct from infection-induced clones.

Preparation of the library involved the immunoSEQ multiplex PCR assay. DNA from the cultured, isolated CD4+ T cells was subjected to TCR beta CDR3 sequencing. From the authors' description of their analysis: Non-productive TCR sequences were removed and reads were trimmed to the CDR3 region, keeping CDR3s of at least 7 amino acids. Antigen-specific clonotypes were identified with the MANAFEST web app by comparing expansion in peptide wells against reference cultures. To be called positive, a clone needed expansion at FDR<0.05 compared with the reference and with all other wells, an odds ratio greater than 5, and a frequency greater than 0.1% in two replicate wells. A clonotype was defined as cross-reactive if the clonotype was significantly expanded both in SARS-CoV-2 spike wells and in at least one common cold coronavirus spike condition. CDR3 similarity was assessed by Levenshtein distance using the stringdist R package, and unrooted trees were constructed with ape in R 3.6.1. TCRdb limited this immuneACCESS table to in-frame rearrangements with V and J called. A share of clones is missing; checked studies link under half to unresolved V genes, and the rest is unexplained. V, J and clone size are those of that table, while D and trimming were read from the DNA. The sample table contains approximately 45,000 clones; only one count was recorded for more than 75% of them. Of the sample, 12% falls within the top ten clones.

After approximately eleven days of culture, CD4+ T cells were isolated with the EasySep CD4+ T cell isolation kit. PCR-confirmed SARS-CoV-2 infection had occurred in convalescent patients between March and December 2020, before the Alpha, Beta and Delta variants emerged in the United States. On days 3 and 7, half of the culture medium was replaced with fresh IL-2-containing medium. Unless noted otherwise, every peptide stimulation condition was cultured in triplicate wells. Using Ficoll-Paque Plus gradient centrifugation, PBMC were separated from whole blood and then either used fresh or cryopreserved at -140C. The QIAamp micro DNA kit was used to extract genomic DNA from the cultured CD4+ T cells. According to the germline V gene (reference sequence), CDR1 reads MNHEY and CDR2 reads SMNVEV. The V and J ends are trimmed by 2 bases and 7 bases, leaving 3 bases between them. Inclusive of the bounding cysteine and phenylalanine, the CDR3 is 12 residues long. The read is trimmed to its CDR3 DNA, 36 bases read in frame from base 1.

The receptor's source is a human donor who had a prior SARS-CoV-2 infection. Sequencing used CD4+ T cells from PBMCs cultured without peptide, obtained before COVID-19 vaccination. The chain joins TRBV27 to TRBJ1-6, with the D gene not confidently named. The CDR3 reads as follows: CASSLQNSPLHF. The sequenced DNA is TGTGCCAGCAGTTTACAGAATTCACCCCTCCACTTT.